What follows are 17 T cell receptor beta chains derived from one specimen sequenced in a study of siplizumab effects on memory and regulatory T cells. TCRdb's table, derived via immunoSEQ multiplex PCR, lists solely in-frame clones and lacks some. The top ten clones hold 0.65% to 0.9% of a sample with some 100,000 clones, around 92% of them seen once. Sequenced input: Tregs sorted from blood. The origin of the receptors is a human donor in good health.

The chain carries TRBV12-1 and TRBJ2-3; the table names TRBD1, a call not compared with the DNA. TRBV12-1 is flagged as a pseudogene. CDR3 length: 16 residues. The CDR3 nucleotides are TGTGCCAGCAGCTTCCCGAGGGCAGGGGACGGGGATACGCAGTATTTT. It translates to CASSFPRAGDGDTQYF.

J is TRBJ2-4 and V is TRBV7-9; 8 positions agree with TRBD2. The CDR3 sequence is 14 residues long. Germline trimming cut 5 bases from V and 8 bases from J; bases unmatched to any gene: 8. Germline V gene lookup returns CDR1 SEHNR and CDR2 FQNEAQ (reference sequence). CDR3 in DNA: TGTGCCAGCAGCCTCAGCGGGAGCGGGGACATTCAGTACTTC. It specifies CASSLSGSGDIQYF.

V and J are TRBV5-1 and TRBJ2-7; D is tentatively TRBD1 or TRBD2 (5 bases each). The CDR3 has 16 amino acids. CDR1 and CDR2 (germline): SGHRS, YFSETQ. The V gene lost 4 bases and the J gene lost 0 bases, with 17 bases spanning the gap. The CDR3: CASSVGPVGDSYEQYF. In DNA, the CDR3 is TGCGCCAGCAGCGTAGGACCTGTGGGGGACTCCTACGAGCAGTACTTC.

This rearrangement joins TRBV6-5 to TRBJ2-7; D is unclear. Per the germline V gene, CDR1 is MNHEY and CDR2 is SVGAGI. The length of the CDR3 is 11 residues. The ends were cut back, 5 bases at V and 6 bases at J, with 8 bases in the middle. This CDR3 reads CASSERTEQYF. CDR3 DNA: TGTGCCAGCAGTGAAAGGACCGAGCAGTACTTC.

The chain combines TRBV30 with TRBJ1-1; D is unresolved. Trimming stripped 3 bases from V and 4 bases from J, with 12 bases between. Germline V gene data show CDR1 as GTSNPN and CDR2 as SVGIG (reference sequence). This CDR3 is 13 amino acids long. As DNA, the CDR3 is TGTGCCTGGAGCGGCATATGGGCCACTGAAGCTTTCTTT. Its protein is CAWSGIWATEAFF.

This chain connects TRBV5-1 to TRBJ2-2; tentative D call: TRBD1 (6 bases). With 8 bases removed from V and 5 bases from J, the gap between germline ends came to 13 bases. In germline, CDR1 is SGHRS, CDR2 YFSETQ. The CDR3 contains 13 residues. In DNA, the CDR3 is TGCGCCAGTACTTTAGGGGGAACCGGGGAGCTGTTTTTT. It translates to CASTLGGTGELFF.

CDR3 DNA sequence: TGTGCCAGTAGTTCACCCGTGGACACCGGGGAGCTGTTTTTT. This sequence encodes CASSSPVDTGELFF. The V and J genes are TRBV19 and TRBJ2-2; D gene uncertain. The CDR3 consists of 14 residues. V was shortened by 5 bases and J by 3 bases, with 10 bases between the two germline ends. The V gene's germline CDR1 is LNHDA and CDR2 SQIVND (reference sequence).

The DNA of the CDR3 is TGCAGCGTGGACTCGTTTGCGTTCAATGAGCAGTTCTTC. The encoded protein is CSVDSFAFNEQFF. V is TRBV29-1 and J is TRBJ2-1; maybe TRBD2 (5 bases). V lost 6 bases to trimming and J lost 6 bases, with 15 bases between them. Germline CDR1 is SQVTM and CDR2 is ANQGSEA. There are 13 residues in the CDR3.

This chain joins TRBV19 and TRBJ1-2; 7 nucleotides align to TRBD1. The CDR3 is made up of 19 amino acids. V lost 0 bases and J lost 6; bases outside the gene matches: 19. The V gene's germline CDR1 is LNHDA and CDR2 SQIVND (reference sequence). CDR3: CASSIDSFWGQNLGDGYTF. For the CDR3, the DNA is TGTGCCAGTAGTATAGACAGCTTTTGGGGACAGAATTTAGGGGATGGCTACACCTTC.

J is TRBJ1-5 and V is TRBV6-5; no definite D call. Trimming stripped 6 bases from V and 0 bases from J, with 9 bases between. The CDR3 has 14 residues. CDR1 is MNHEY, CDR2 SVGAGI, per germline. CDR3 DNA: TGTGCCAGCAGGTGGATTAATAGCAATCAGCCCCAGCATTTT. Protein: CASRWINSNQPQHF.

The rearrangement joins TRBV2 to TRBJ2-7; 10 bases align to TRBD1. V shed 6 bases and J 2 bases; nucleotides not matched to a gene: 1. The germline V gene encodes CDR1 SNHLY and CDR2 FYNNEI. The CDR3 sequence is 13 residues long. CDR3 amino acids: CASRGTGAYEQYF. In DNA, the CDR3 is TGTGCCAGCAGGGGGACAGGGGCCTACGAGCAGTACTTC.

V and J are TRBV6-1 and TRBJ2-5; D is unclear. There are 12 residues in the CDR3. The germline CDR1 and CDR2 sequences are MNHNS and SASEGT. Trimming removed 5 bases from V and 5 bases from J, with 9 bases in between. The CDR3 region is CASSRALETQYF. The CDR3, as DNA: TGTGCCAGCAGTCGGGCCTTGGAGACCCAGTACTTC.

The V gene is TRBV5-1, the J gene TRBJ1-2, with TRBD1 identical over 7 bases. Germline assignment: CDR1 SGHRS and CDR2 YFSETQ. V was pared by 3 bases and J by 9 bases, with 8 bases of the junction left unmatched. The CDR3 is 13 amino acids. The CDR3 coding sequence is TGCGCCAGCAGCTCGCTGATGGGACAGAGCTACACCTTC. Its protein product is CASSSLMGQSYTF. Full variable domain (outside the CDR3, taken from reference TRBV5-1 and TRBJ1-2): KAGVTQTPRYLIKTRGQQVTLSCSPISGHRSVSWYQQTPGQGLQFLFEYFSETQRNKGNFPGRFSGRQFSNSRSEMNVSTLELGDSALYLCASSSLMGQSYTFGSGTRLTVV.

V and J are TRBV6-1 and TRBJ1-2; the D is unclear. V lost 1 base and J lost 2, with 8 bases in between. The CDR3 loop spans 14 amino acids. The germline CDR1 and CDR2 sequences are MNHNS and SASEGT. The CDR3 region has the DNA TGTGCCAGCAGTGAAGTCGGCATAAACTATGGCTACACCTTC. Its translation is CASSEVGINYGYTF.

The chain joins TRBV5-4 to TRBJ1-2; no clear D. Trimming took off 0 bases at V and 4 bases at J, with 7 bases between the two ends. This CDR3 is built from 13 residues. CDR1 SGHNT and CDR2 YYREEE come from the germline V gene (reference sequence). The CDR3 DNA follows: TGTGCCAGCAGCTTGGACACCTCCTATGGCTACACCTTC. Protein: CASSLDTSYGYTF.

The chain employs TRBV9 and TRBJ1-1; D gene uncertain. Germline V gene lookup returns CDR1 SGDLS and CDR2 YYNGEE. This CDR3 is 14 amino acids long. With 0 bases removed from V and 2 bases from J, the gap between germline ends came to 8 bases. The CDR3 DNA sequence: TGTGCCAGCAGCGTAGAGAGTACTAACACTGAAGCTTTCTTT. This translates into CASSVESTNTEAFF.

This sequence joins TRBV5-1 and TRBJ1-1; perhaps TRBD1 as D (6 bases). CDR1 and CDR2 from the germline V gene are SGHRS and YFSETQ. The CDR3 runs 14 residues. Trimming took off 0 bases at V and 4 bases at J, with 10 bases between the two ends. CDR3 coding DNA: TGCGCCAGCAGCTTGGGTATGGGGGCCACTGAAGCTTTCTTT. This translates into CASSLGMGATEAFF.